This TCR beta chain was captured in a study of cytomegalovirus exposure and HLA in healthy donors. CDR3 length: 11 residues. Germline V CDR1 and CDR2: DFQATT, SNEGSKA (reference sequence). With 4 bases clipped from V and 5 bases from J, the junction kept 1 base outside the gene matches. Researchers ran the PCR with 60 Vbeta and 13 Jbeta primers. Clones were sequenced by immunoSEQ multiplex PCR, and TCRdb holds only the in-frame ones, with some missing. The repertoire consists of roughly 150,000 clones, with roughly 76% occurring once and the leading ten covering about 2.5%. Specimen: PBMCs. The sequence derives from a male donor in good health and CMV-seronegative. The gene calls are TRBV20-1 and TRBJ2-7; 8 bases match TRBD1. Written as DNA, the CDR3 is TGCAGTGCTACACAGGGGGACGAGCAGTACTTC. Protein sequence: CSATQGDEQYF.